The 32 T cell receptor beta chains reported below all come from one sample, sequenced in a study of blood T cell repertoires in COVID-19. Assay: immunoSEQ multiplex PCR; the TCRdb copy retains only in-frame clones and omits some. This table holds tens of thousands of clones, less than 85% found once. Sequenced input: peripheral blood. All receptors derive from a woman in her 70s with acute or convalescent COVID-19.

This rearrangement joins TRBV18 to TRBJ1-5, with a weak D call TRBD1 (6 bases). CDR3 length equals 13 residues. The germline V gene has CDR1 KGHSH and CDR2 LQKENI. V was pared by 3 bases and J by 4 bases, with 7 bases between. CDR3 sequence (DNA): TGTGCCAGCTCACCTGACAGGAATCAGCCCCAGCATTTT. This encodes CASSPDRNQPQHF.

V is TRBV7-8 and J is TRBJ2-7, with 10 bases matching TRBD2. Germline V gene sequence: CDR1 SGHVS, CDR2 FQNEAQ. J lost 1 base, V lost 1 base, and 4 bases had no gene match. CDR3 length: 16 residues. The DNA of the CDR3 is TGTGCCAGCAGCTTAGGAGCTAGCGGGGGTTCCTACGAGCAGTACTTC. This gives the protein CASSLGASGGSYEQYF.

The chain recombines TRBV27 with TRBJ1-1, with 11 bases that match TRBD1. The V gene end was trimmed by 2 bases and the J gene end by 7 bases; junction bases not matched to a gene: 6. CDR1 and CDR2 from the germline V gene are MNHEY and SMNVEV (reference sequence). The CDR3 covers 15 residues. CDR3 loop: CASSLKDRGPGEAFF. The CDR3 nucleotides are TGTGCCAGCAGTTTAAAGGACAGGGGGCCTGGTGAAGCTTTCTTT.

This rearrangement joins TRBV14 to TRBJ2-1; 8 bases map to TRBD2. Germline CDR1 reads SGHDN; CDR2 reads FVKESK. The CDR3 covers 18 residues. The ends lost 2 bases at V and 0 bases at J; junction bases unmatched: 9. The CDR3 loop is CASSQRAGGTLSYNEQFF. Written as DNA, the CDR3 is TGTGCCAGCAGCCAAAGGGCGGGAGGAACCCTCTCCTACAATGAGCAGTTCTTC. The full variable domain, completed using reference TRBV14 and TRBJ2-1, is EAGVTQFPSHSVIEKGQTVTLRCDPISGHDNLYWYRRVMGKEIKFLLHFVKESKQDESGMPNNRFLAERTGGTYSTLKVQPAELEDSGVYFCASSQRAGGTLSYNEQFFGPGTRLTVL.

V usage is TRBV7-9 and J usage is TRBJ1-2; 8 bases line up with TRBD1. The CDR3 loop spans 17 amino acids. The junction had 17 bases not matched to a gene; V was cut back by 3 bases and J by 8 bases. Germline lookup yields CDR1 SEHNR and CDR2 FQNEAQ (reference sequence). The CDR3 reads CASSFRAQGADHRGYTF. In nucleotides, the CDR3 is TGTGCCAGCAGCTTCCGAGCGCAGGGGGCTGACCACCGGGGCTACACCTTC.

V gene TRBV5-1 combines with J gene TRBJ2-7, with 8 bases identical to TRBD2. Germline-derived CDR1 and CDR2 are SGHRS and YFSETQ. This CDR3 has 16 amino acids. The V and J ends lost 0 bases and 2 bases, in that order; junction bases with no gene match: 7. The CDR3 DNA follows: TGCGCCAGCAGCTTGGGGGCAGCGGGGGTAACCTACGAGCAGTACTTC. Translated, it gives CASSLGAAGVTYEQYF.

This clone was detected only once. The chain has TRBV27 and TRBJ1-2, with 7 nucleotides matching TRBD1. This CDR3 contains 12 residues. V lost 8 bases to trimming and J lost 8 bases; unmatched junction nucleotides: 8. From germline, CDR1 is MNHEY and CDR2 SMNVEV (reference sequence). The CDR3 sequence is CASGPNRGGYTF. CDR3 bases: TGTGCCAGCGGCCCAAACAGGGGAGGCTACACCTTC.

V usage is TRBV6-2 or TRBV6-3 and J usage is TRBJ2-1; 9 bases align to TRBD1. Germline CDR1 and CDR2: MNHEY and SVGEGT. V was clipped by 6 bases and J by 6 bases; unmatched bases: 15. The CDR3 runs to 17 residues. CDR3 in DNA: TGTGCCAGCAGCCAAACAGGGGGCAGAGCGAACATCAATGAGCAGTTCTTC. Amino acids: CASSQTGGRANINEQFF.

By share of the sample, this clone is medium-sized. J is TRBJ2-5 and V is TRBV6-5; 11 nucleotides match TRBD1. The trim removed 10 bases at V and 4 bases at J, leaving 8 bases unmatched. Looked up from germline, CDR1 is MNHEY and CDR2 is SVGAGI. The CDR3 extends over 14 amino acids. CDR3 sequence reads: CATGTGGFGETQYF. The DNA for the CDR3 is TGTGCCACCGGGACAGGGGGATTCGGAGAGACCCAGTACTTC.

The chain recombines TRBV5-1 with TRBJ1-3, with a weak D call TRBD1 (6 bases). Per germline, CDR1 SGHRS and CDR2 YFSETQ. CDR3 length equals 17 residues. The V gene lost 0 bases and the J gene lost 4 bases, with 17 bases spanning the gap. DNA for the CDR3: TGCGCCAGCAGCTTGGGATTAGTGGCAGGGGACGGAAACACCATATATTTT. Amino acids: CASSLGLVAGDGNTIYF.

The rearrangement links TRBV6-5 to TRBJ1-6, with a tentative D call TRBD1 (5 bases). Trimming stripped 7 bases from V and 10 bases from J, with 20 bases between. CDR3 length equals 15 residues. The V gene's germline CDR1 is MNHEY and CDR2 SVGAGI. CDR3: CASNPSFQGGSPLHF. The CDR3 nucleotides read TGTGCCAGCAACCCAAGCTTCCAGGGTGGATCACCCCTCCACTTT.

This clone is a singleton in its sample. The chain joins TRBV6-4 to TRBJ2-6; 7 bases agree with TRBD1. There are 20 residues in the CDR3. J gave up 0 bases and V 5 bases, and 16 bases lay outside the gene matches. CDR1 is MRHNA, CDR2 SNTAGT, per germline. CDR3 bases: TGTGCCAGCAGTCCAAACCCTTTGCAGGGGGTGACCTCTGGGGCCAACGTCCTGACTTTC. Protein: CASSPNPLQGVTSGANVLTF.

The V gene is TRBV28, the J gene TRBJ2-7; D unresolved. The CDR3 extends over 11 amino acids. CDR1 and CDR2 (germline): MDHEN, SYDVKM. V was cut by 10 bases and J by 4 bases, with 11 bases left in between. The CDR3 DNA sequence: TGTGCCACCACCGTGCGTTACGAGCAGTACTTC. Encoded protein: CATTVRYEQYF. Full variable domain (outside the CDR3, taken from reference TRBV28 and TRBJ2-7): DVKVTQSSRYLVKRTGEKVFLECVQDMDHENMFWYRQDPGLGLRLIYFSYDVKMKEKGDIPEGYSVSREKKERFSLILESASTNQTSMYLCATTVRYEQYFGPGTRLTVT.

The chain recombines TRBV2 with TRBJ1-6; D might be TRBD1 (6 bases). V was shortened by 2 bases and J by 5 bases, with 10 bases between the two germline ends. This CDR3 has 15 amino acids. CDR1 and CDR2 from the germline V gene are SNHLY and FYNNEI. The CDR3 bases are TGTGCCAGCAGTGAACAGGGGACACATAATTCACCCCTCCACTTT. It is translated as CASSEQGTHNSPLHF.

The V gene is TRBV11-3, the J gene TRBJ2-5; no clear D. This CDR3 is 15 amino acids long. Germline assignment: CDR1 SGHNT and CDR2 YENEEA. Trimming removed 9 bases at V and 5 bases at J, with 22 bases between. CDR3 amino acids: CASRRLRLARETQYF. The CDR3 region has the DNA TGTGCCAGTCGTCGACTGAGGTTAGCCCGGGAGACCCAGTACTTC.

CDR3: CASSVAPNGTPLHF. CDR3 DNA: TGTGCCAGCAGCGTAGCCCCGAACGGGACACCCCTCCACTTT. The chain carries TRBV9 and TRBJ1-6, with D uncertain. Germline V gene data show CDR1 as SGDLS and CDR2 as YYNGEE. CDR3 length equals 14 residues. V lost 0 bases to trimming and J lost 11 bases, with 12 bases between them.

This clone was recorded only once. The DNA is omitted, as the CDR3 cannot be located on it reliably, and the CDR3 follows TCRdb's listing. CDR3: CASSKGWAGGSGNTIYF. The rearrangement uses TRBV21-1 and TRBJ1-3; no check of the table's D call, TRBD1, against the DNA was made. TRBV21-1 is a pseudogene segment. The CDR3 numbers 17 amino acids, ends counted.

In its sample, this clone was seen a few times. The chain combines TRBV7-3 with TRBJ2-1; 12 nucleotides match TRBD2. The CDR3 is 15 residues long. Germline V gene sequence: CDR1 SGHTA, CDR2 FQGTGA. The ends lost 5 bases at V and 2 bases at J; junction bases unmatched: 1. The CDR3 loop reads CASSPSGRAYNEQFF. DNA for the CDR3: TGTGCCAGCAGCCCTAGCGGGAGGGCCTACAATGAGCAGTTCTTC.

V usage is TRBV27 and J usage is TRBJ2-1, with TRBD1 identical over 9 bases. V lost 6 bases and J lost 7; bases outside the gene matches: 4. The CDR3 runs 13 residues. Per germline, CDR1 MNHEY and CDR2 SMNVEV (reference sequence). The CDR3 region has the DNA TGTGCCAGCAGGCGGACAGGGGTTAATGAGCAGTTCTTC. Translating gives CASRRTGVNEQFF.

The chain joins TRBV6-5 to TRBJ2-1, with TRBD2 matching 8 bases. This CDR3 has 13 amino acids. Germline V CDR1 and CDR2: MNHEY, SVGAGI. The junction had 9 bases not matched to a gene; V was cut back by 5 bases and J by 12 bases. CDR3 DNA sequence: TGTGCCAGCAGTCCACCCGGGACTAGAGGGCAGTTCTTC. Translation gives CASSPPGTRGQFF.

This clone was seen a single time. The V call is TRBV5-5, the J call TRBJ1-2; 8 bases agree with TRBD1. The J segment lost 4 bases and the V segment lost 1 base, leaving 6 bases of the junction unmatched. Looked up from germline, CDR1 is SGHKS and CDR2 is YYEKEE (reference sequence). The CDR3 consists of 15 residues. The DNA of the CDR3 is TGTGCCAGCAGCTTGATGGGAACAGGGGGCTATGGCTACACCTTC. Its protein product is CASSLMGTGGYGYTF.

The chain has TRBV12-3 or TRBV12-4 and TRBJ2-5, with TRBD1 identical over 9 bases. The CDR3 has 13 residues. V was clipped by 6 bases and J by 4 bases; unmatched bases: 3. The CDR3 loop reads CASSRDRAETQYF. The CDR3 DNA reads TGTGCCAGCAGCCGGGACAGGGCAGAGACCCAGTACTTC.

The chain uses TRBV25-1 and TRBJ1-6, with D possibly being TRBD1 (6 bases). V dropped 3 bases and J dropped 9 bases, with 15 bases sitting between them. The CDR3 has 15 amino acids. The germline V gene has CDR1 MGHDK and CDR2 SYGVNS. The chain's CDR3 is CASSDRQVNGSPLHF. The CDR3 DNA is TGTGCCAGCAGTGATCGACAGGTGAATGGTTCACCCCTCCACTTT. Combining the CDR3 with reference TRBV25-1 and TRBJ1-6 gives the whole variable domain EADIYQTPRYLVIGTGKKITLECSQTMGHDKMYWYQQDPGMELHLIHYSYGVNSTEKGDLSSESTVSRIRTEHFPLTLESARPSHTSQYLCASSDRQVNGSPLHFGNGTRLTVT.

DNA for the CDR3: TGCGCCAGCACTCAGACAGGGGGCGCCCACTATGGCTACACCTTC. It translates to CASTQTGGAHYGYTF. The V call is TRBV5-1, the J call TRBJ1-2; 10 bases align to TRBD1. V lost 6 bases to trimming and J lost 3 bases; unmatched junction nucleotides: 8. The CDR3 contains 15 residues. Germline V gene sequence: CDR1 SGHRS, CDR2 YFSETQ.

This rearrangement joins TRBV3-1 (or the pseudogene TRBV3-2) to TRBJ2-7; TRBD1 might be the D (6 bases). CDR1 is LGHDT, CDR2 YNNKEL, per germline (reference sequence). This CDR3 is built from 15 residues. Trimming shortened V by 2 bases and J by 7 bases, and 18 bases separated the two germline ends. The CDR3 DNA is TGTGCCAGCAGCCAAACTAGGGACAATCTGGGGGAGCAGTACTTC. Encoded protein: CASSQTRDNLGEQYF.

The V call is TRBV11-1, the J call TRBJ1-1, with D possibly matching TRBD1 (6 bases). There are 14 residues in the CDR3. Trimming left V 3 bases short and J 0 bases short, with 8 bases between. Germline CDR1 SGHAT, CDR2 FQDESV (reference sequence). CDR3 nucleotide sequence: TGTGCCAGCAGCTTGGGGGCGGTGAACACTGAAGCTTTCTTT. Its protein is CASSLGAVNTEAFF.

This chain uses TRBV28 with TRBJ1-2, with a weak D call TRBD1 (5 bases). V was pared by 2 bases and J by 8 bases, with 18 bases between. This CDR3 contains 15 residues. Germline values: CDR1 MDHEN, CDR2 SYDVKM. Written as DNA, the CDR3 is TGTGCCAGCAGTTTAATTTCGGGGACTCGGGAGGGCTACACCTTC. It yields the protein CASSLISGTREGYTF.

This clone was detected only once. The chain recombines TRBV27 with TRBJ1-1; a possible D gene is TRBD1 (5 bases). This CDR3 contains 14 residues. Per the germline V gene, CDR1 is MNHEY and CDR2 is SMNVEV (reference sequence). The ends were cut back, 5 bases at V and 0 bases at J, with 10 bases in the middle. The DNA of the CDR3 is TGTGCCAGCAGTGGCTGGGGGGTGAACACTGAAGCTTTCTTT. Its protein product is CASSGWGVNTEAFF.

This chain's CDR3 is CAISPGQDYGYTF. The DNA for the CDR3 is TGTGCCATCAGTCCGGGACAGGACTATGGCTACACCTTC. The chain couples TRBV10-3 to TRBJ1-2, with 8 bases identical to TRBD1. The CDR3 covers 13 residues. The trim removed 5 bases at V and 3 bases at J, leaving 2 bases unmatched. Germline CDR1 reads ENHRY; CDR2 reads SYGVKD.

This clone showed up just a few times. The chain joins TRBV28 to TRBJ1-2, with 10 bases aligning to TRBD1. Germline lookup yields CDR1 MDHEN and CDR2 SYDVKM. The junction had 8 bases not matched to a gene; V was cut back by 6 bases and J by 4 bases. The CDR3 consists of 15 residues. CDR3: CASRSRDRGSYGYTF. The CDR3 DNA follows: TGTGCCAGCAGAAGCCGGGACAGGGGTTCCTATGGCTACACCTTC.

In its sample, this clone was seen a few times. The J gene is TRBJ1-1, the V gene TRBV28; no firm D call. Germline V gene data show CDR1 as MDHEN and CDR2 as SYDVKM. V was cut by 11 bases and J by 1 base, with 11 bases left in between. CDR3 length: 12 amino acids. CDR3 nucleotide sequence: TGTGCCTCAAAGGAGACGAACACTGAAGCTTTCTTT. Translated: CASKETNTEAFF.

The DNA of the CDR3 is TGTGCCAGTAGTATGTATCGCTATGGCTACACCTTC. This sequence encodes CASSMYRYGYTF. The chain links TRBV19 to TRBJ1-2; D unclear. This CDR3 has 12 amino acids. Germline V gene lookup returns CDR1 LNHDA and CDR2 SQIVND (reference sequence). V was clipped by 3 bases and J by 4 bases, with 6 bases between them.